This paragraph covers one T cell receptor beta chain sequence. This sample was included in a study of blood T cell repertoires in COVID-19. The CDR3 has 13 residues. Germline V lookup: CDR1 SQVTM, CDR2 ANQGSEA. V lost 3 bases and J 0 bases, leaving 8 bases between the germline ends. TCRdb keeps only in-frame clones here, not all; method: immunoSEQ multiplex PCR. The top ten hold approximately 1.5% of the sample, which has tens of thousands of clones, roughly nine tenths seen once. The V gene is TRBV29-1, the J gene TRBJ1-2; no clear D. This TCR was sampled from a man between 60 and 70 years old with acute or convalescent COVID-19. The sample comprised peripheral blood. The CDR3: CSVEENTNYGYTF. In DNA, the CDR3 is TGCAGCGTTGAGGAGAATACTAACTATGGCTACACCTTC.